Listed below are T cell receptor beta chains from one sample, sequenced in a study of T cells after posttransplantation cyclophosphamide. Assay used: immunoSEQ multiplex PCR; TCRdb lists only in-frame clones, some missing. The sample lists about 32,000 clones; around 90% were seen once. Sequenced sample: PBMCs. The source is a woman aged 40 to 50 with a blood cancer, CMV-positive, and with a related stem cell donor. The CDR3 runs from the conserved cysteine through the conserved F or W. The order of the fields is clone size, J gene, V gene, D gene, CDR3 length, CDR3 DNA, CDR3 protein. D genes are given only for firm matches. The size of a clone is reported for some rows only, either as once, few or many, or as a class for expanded clones.

>few|TRBJ1-1|TRBV10-3|TRBD1|15
TGTGCCATCAGTGCCTTGGACAGGGTGAACACTGAAGCTTTCTTT
CAISALDRVNTEAFF
>once|TRBJ1-2|TRBV4-2|-|16
TGTGCCAGCAGCCAAGATAAGACTTCACAACGGTATGGCTACACCTTC
CASSQDKTSQRYGYTF
>-|TRBJ1-3|TRBV9|-|14
TGTGCCAGCAGCGGAGACAGACCTGGAAACACCATATATTTT
CASSGDRPGNTIYF
>-|TRBJ1-5|TRBV6-8|-|15
TGTGCCAGCAGTTACTCTTGCGGGGGCAATCAGCCCCAGCATTTT
CASSYSCGGNQPQHF
>-|TRBJ1-4|TRBV2|-|15
TGTGCCAGCAGTGAACAGGGGAAACCGAATGAAAAACTGTTTTTT
CASSEQGKPNEKLFF
>-|TRBJ2-3|TRBV29-1|-|11
TGCAGCGTTGCGGTACAGGGTACGCAGTATTTT
CSVAVQGTQYF
>-|TRBJ2-5|TRBV11-2|-|13
TGTGCCAGCAGCTCCCAGGGGGGAGAGACCCAGTACTTC
CASSSQGGETQYF
>few|TRBJ2-7|TRBV10-2|-|14
TGCGCCAGCAGTGGATCTAGCGTCGCCAACGAGCAGTACTTC
CASSGSSVANEQYF
>-|TRBJ2-7|TRBV14|TRBD1|16
TGTGCCAGCAGCCACGGAAGGGGGACAGGGAGCTACGAGCAGTACTTC
CASSHGRGTGSYEQYF
>-|TRBJ1-6|TRBV5-1|TRBD1|16
TGCGCCAGCAGCTCCGGGACAGGGAACCGACATTCACCCCTCCACTTT
CASSSGTGNRHSPLHF
>-|TRBJ2-1|TRBV7-9|TRBD1|16
TGTGCCAGCAGCCCCCGGACAGGGGTCTCCTACAATGAGCAGTTCTTC
CASSPRTGVSYNEQFF
>-|TRBJ2-2|TRBV11-2|TRBD2|19
TGTGCCAGCAGCTTGAAGGGTAGCGGGGGGGGAGCGAACACCGGGGAGCTGTTTTTT
CASSLKGSGGGANTGELFF
>-|TRBJ2-2|TRBV2|-|15
TGTGCCAGCAGCCGGGAGGCAGGGGACACCGGGGAGCTGTTTTTT
CASSREAGDTGELFF
>-|TRBJ2-3|TRBV5-6|TRBD2|18
TGTGCCAGCAGCTTCGAAGCGGGGCCCCTCGGGCACACCGATACGCAGTATTTT
CASSFEAGPLGHTDTQYF
>-|TRBJ2-2|TRBV21-1|-|17
TGTGCCAGCAGCAAAGAGGAAAAACAGGGGGCCCCCGGGGAGCTGTTTTTT
CASSKEEKQGAPGELFF
>once|TRBJ2-5|TRBV6-5|-|15
TGTGCCAGCAGTTCCATGGACTGGAACCAAGAGACCCAGTACTTC
CASSSMDWNQETQYF
>-|TRBJ2-6|TRBV19|-|17
TGTGCCAGTAGTATCGGAGATACCATCTCTGGGGCCAACGTCCTGACTTTC
CASSIGDTISGANVLTF
>-|TRBJ2-3|TRBV6-4|TRBD2|14
TGTGCCAGCAGTGCGGGGGGAACCACAGATACGCAGTATTTT
CASSAGGTTDTQYF
>-|TRBJ2-7|TRBV5-5|TRBD1|14
TGTGCCAGCAGCTCCAGGGACAGGGGCAACGAGCAGTACTTC
CASSSRDRGNEQYF
>once|TRBJ2-5|TRBV5-1|TRBD2|14
TGCGCCAGCAGCTTGGTCCCGGGAGGGGAGACCCAGTACTTC
CASSLVPGGETQYF
>once|TRBJ2-3|TRBV4-3|TRBD1|17
TGCGCCAGCAGCCAAGATTACAAGACAGGGCGGGCAGATACGCAGTATTTT
CASSQDYKTGRADTQYF
>-|TRBJ1-4|TRBV4-1|TRBD1|14
TGCGCCAGCAGCCAGGACAGGGGAAATGAAAAACTGTTTTTT
CASSQDRGNEKLFF
>-|TRBJ2-7|TRBV11-2|TRBD2|13
TGTGCCAGCAGCTTAGGGGAGGGCTACGAGCAGTACTTC
CASSLGEGYEQYF
>-|TRBJ2-7|TRBV11-3|TRBD1|15
TGTGCCAGCAGCTTACAGGGGACAGGGAACAACGAGCAGTACTTC
CASSLQGTGNNEQYF
>-|TRBJ2-7|TRBV6-5|TRBD1|15
TGTGCCAGCAGTGGCGGGACAGGGGTGACCTACGAGCAGTACTTC
CASSGGTGVTYEQYF
>-|TRBJ1-2|TRBV29-1|TRBD1|13
TGCAGCGCCGTTTGGGACAGTAACTATGGCTACACCTTC
CSAVWDSNYGYTF
>-|TRBJ1-6|TRBV4-1|TRBD1|15
TGCGCCAGCAGCCAAGAGGGGACAGGGGTATCACCCCTCCACTTT
CASSQEGTGVSPLHF
>-|TRBJ1-5|TRBV6-1|-|15
TGTGCCAGCAGTGAAGGTAGAGGGATGAATCAGCCCCAGCATTTT
CASSEGRGMNQPQHF
>once|TRBJ2-5|TRBV2|-|14
TGTGCCAGCCGGAGAGATCTTCCACAAGAGACCCAGTACTTC
CASRRDLPQETQYF
>-|TRBJ2-5|TRBV7-9|TRBD2|14
TGTGCCAGCAGCCAACTAGCGGGGGGCCAGACCCAGTACTTC
CASSQLAGGQTQYF
>-|TRBJ2-3|TRBV2|TRBD2|15
TGTGCCAGCAAACGAGCGGGGGGCCAGACAGATACGCAGTATTTT
CASKRAGGQTDTQYF
>-|TRBJ2-7|TRBV5-4|TRBD1|15
TGTGCCAGCAGCCCTGGAGCGGACAGGGGGTACGAGCAGTACTTC
CASSPGADRGYEQYF
>-|TRBJ1-6|TRBV5-3|TRBD1|15
TGTGCCAGAAGCGGCTGGACAGGGGGCGATTCACCCCTCCACTTT
CARSGWTGGDSPLHF
>once|TRBJ2-2|TRBV23-1|-|12
TGCGGGGGGGCCGGTCGGTCCGGGGAGCTGTTTTTT
CGGAGRSGELFF
>-|TRBJ2-7|TRBV6-6|TRBD1|13
TGTGCCAGCAGGGGACAGGGCGAGGACGAGCAGTACTTC
CASRGQGEDEQYF
>-|TRBJ1-2|TRBV5-6|-|14
TGTGCCAGCAGCCGCAAGATCTATTTCTATGGCTACACCTTC
CASSRKIYFYGYTF
>-|TRBJ1-2|TRBV7-8|TRBD1|16
TGTGCCAGCAGCCGTCGAGGGGGCGATGCCCCCCATGGCTACACCTTC
CASSRRGGDAPHGYTF
>few|TRBJ1-3|TRBV28|-|11
TGTGCCAGCTTCGGTGGAAACACCATATATTTT
CASFGGNTIYF
>-|TRBJ1-6|TRBV7-8|TRBD1|16
TGTGCCAGCAGCTTAGAGGGGGACAGTTATAATTCACCCCTCCACTTT
CASSLEGDSYNSPLHF
>-|TRBJ1-1|TRBV5-6|TRBD1|14
TGTGCCAGCAGCTTATACAGGGGACGGGGTGAAGCTTTCTTT
CASSLYRGRGEAFF
>once|TRBJ2-1|TRBV6-1|TRBD1|13
TGTGCCAGCAGTGACTCAATAGGGACAGGAAAGTTCTTC
CASSDSIGTGKFF
>-|TRBJ1-4|TRBV7-2|-|15
TGTGCCAGCAGCCAGGATGGCAGATTCAATGAAAAACTGTTTTTT
CASSQDGRFNEKLFF
>-|TRBJ2-7|TRBV6-1|-|16
TGTGCCAGCAGTGAATACGCCGCAGGGGTCCCCTACGAGCAGTACTTC
CASSEYAAGVPYEQYF
>-|TRBJ2-3|TRBV7-3|-|14
TGTGCCAGCAGCTCGGGACTCCTCACAGATACGCAGTATTTT
CASSSGLLTDTQYF
>-|TRBJ2-7|TRBV9|TRBD1|14
TGTGCCAGCAGCGTGACAGGGGGCCCCTACGAGCAGTACTTC
CASSVTGGPYEQYF
>-|TRBJ2-2|TRBV7-9|-|16
TGTGCCAGCAGCTCCTCACAGGGCCCGGACCCCGGGGAGCTGTTTTTT
CASSSSQGPDPGELFF
>-|TRBJ2-5|TRBV6-4|TRBD1|17
TGTGCCAGACTTACGGACAGGGACCAACGTACCGGGGAGACCCAGTACTTC
CARLTDRDQRTGETQYF
>once|TRBJ2-5|TRBV5-6|-|16
TGTGCCAGCAGCTTGGAGGCAGGGACTTTCCAAGAGACCCAGTACTTC
CASSLEAGTFQETQYF
>-|TRBJ1-2|TRBV19|TRBD1|17
TGTGCCAGTAGTCGGGACAGGCTCTCAGAACTGGCCTATGGCTACACCTTC
CASSRDRLSELAYGYTF
>-|TRBJ2-7|TRBV5-6|TRBD1|13
TGTGCCAGCAGCTTGCTGACAGGGGTTGAGCAGTACTTC
CASSLLTGVEQYF
>-|TRBJ2-3|TRBV19|-|15
TGTGCCAGTAGTACCCCGGAGTTGAGCACAGATACGCAGTATTTT
CASSTPELSTDTQYF
>-|TRBJ1-4|TRBV18|-|15
TGTGCCAGCTCACGGTTACCAGGGGAGAAACAAAAACTGTTTTTT
CASSRLPGEKQKLFF
>-|TRBJ2-7|TRBV28|TRBD2|14
TGTGCCAGCCGACTAGCGGGAAGCTCCTACGAGCAGTACTTC
CASRLAGSSYEQYF
>-|TRBJ2-5|TRBV6-5|TRBD2|15
TGTGCCAGCAGTTACCTAGCGGGGGGTTGGGAGACCCAGTACTTC
CASSYLAGGWETQYF